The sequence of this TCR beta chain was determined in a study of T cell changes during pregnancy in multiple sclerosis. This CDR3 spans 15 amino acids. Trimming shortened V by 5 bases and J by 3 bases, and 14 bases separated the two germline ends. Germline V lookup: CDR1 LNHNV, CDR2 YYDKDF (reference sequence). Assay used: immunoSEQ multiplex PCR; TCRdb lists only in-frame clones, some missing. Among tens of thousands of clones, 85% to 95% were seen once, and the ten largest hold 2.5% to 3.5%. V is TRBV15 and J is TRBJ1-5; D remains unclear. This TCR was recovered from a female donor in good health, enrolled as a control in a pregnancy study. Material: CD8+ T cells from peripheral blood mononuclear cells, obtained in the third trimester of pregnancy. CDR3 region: CATSLARTNNQPQHF. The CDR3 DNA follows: TGTGCCACCAGCCTAGCCAGGACGAACAATCAGCCCCAGCATTTT.